This T cell receptor (beta chain) was documented in a study of human T cells and chemical hapten exposure. Across the study: Sensitization used 2% DPC on roughly 2 cm by roughly 2 cm upper inner arm skin. In the roughly 25-week study, patients were dosed weekly with diphenylcyclopropenone on the scalp throughout. A patient group, mainly female, showed alopecia areata, totalis or universalis.

Original handling: There were a median of around 100,000 TCRs per sample, with a range from roughly 23,224 to 750,000. TCRdb processed the RACE reads anew with MiXCR; each CDR3 protein has one entry. None of the V and J calls come from the authors' own analysis; TCRdb made them. This sample has 95,000 to 100,000 distinct CDR3 sequences, with around 12% found just once. The sample holds many counts of this clonotype. As to time point: patch test 1, 2 weeks after DPC sensitization. Treatment noted: therapeutic diphenylcyclopropenone sensitization with weekly scalp DPC. The CDR3 spans 13 residues. CDR1 SGHDT and CDR2 YYEEEE come from the germline V gene. V was shortened by 0 bases and J by 2 bases, with 6 bases between the two germline ends.

The chain joins TRBV5-6 to TRBJ2-7; D not resolved. The clonotype originates from a woman aged 35 to 49 with alopecia areata. Some clones in this sample may be carry-over from other donors' samples. The sample in question was whole blood, obtained in connection with sensitization to the hapten diphenylcyclopropenone (DPC). The CDR3 DNA reads as TGTGCCAGCAGCTTGGACAGAACCTACGAGCAGTACTTC. Protein: CASSLDRTYEQYF.